Listed below are T cell receptor beta chains from one sample, sequenced in a study of cytomegalovirus exposure and HLA in healthy donors. TCRdb keeps only in-frame clones here, not all; method: immunoSEQ multiplex PCR. The sample has about 200,000 clones, around three quarters seen once; the top ten hold 15% to 18%. Source material: PBMCs. These receptors were taken from a man aged 40-55 years in good health and CMV-seronegative. Both conserved end residues are part of each CDR3. A D gene is named only where the DNA matches it firmly. Size is stated for part of the rows, as once, few or many counts, or as a class when the clone is expanded.

abundance,d_gene,j_gene,v_gene,CDR3nt,CDR3aa
NA,NA,TRBJ1-1,TRBV5-1,TGCGCCAGCAGCACCGGGACCCTAAGCGGGGAGGCTGAAGCTTTCTTT,CASSTGTLSGEAEAFF
few,TRBD2,TRBJ2-5,TRBV4-1,TGCGCCAGCAGCCAAGATTTTCTAGCGGGGGGGTACCAAGAGACCCAGTACTTC,CASSQDFLAGGYQETQYF
NA,TRBD1,TRBJ2-7,TRBV7-2,TGTGCCAGCAGCTTAGCTGCAGACAGGGAATACGAGCAGTACTTC,CASSLAADREYEQYF
NA,NA,TRBJ1-1,TRBV28,TGTGCCAGCAGACAAGGAGGCACCGGGGGGAACACTGAAGCTTTCTTT,CASRQGGTGGNTEAFF
NA,TRBD1,TRBJ2-2,TRBV14,TGTGCCAGCAGCCACCCGGACAGGGATGCCGGGGAGCTGTTTTTT,CASSHPDRDAGELFF
NA,NA,TRBJ2-7,TRBV7-9,TGTGCCAGCAGCTTCGGAAGCGTTTACGAGCAGTACTTC,CASSFGSVYEQYF
NA,TRBD1,TRBJ2-5,TRBV5-6,TGTGCCAGCAGCCGGACGGCCCCGAGCGGCAGGGGGAAGACCCAGTACTTC,CASSRTAPSGRGKTQYF
NA,NA,TRBJ1-4,TRBV30,TGTGCCTGGAGTCCCTCTAATGAAAAACTGTTTTTT,CAWSPSNEKLFF
NA,TRBD1,TRBJ1-2,TRBV4-3,TGCGCCAGCAGCCAAGGGCCAGGGGGCGATGGCTACACCTTC,CASSQGPGGDGYTF
NA,TRBD1,TRBJ1-1,TRBV28,TGTGCAGGGGGCAGGGGGCGAGTGGGTGAAGCTTTCTTT,CAGGRGRVGEAFF
NA,NA,TRBJ2-2,TRBV4-3,TGCGCCAGCAGCCAAGGGGCAGGGCGAACCGGGGAGCTGTTTTTT,CASSQGAGRTGELFF
NA,NA,TRBJ2-1,TRBV19,TGTGCCAGTAGTCTTACGGTGTTATTAAGCTCCTACAATGAGCAGTTCTTC,CASSLTVLLSSYNEQFF
NA,NA,TRBJ2-7,TRBV19,TGTGCCAGTAGTATGACTAGGAACTACGAGCAGTACTTC,CASSMTRNYEQYF
NA,TRBD1,TRBJ1-1,TRBV5-1,TGCGCCAGCAGCCCCGACAGGGCCGGGAACACTGAAGCTTTCTTT,CASSPDRAGNTEAFF
once,NA,TRBJ1-2,TRBV5-6,TGTGCCAGCAGCTTGGACGGCTATGGCTACACCTTC,CASSLDGYGYTF
NA,TRBD1,TRBJ2-1,TRBV29-1,TGCAGCGTTGAAGAATCGGGACAGGGGGACAATTACAATGAGCAGTTCTTC,CSVEESGQGDNYNEQFF